These 20 T cell receptor beta chains were all obtained from the same sample, sequenced in a study of PD-1 blockade in classical Hodgkin lymphoma. Every patient relapsed after autologous stem cell transplantation, and brentuximab vedotin exposure varied. Sequenced by immunoSEQ multiplex PCR; TCRdb stores in-frame clones only, minus some. Of roughly 50,000 clones in the sample, around three quarters are singletons; the top ten hold 20% to 25%. Source: peripheral blood mononuclear cells (PBMCs), taken before the second cycle of nivolumab. Receptor source: a human donor with classical Hodgkin lymphoma.

V usage is TRBV7-2 and J usage is TRBJ2-7; D is uncertain. Germline V lookup: CDR1 SGHTA, CDR2 FQGNSA. This CDR3 comprises 14 residues. The V and J ends lost 1 base and 4 bases respectively, with 11 bases between them. CDR3 sequence: CASSLGPQVYEQYF. CDR3 DNA sequence: TGTGCCAGCAGCTTAGGCCCCCAGGTTTACGAGCAGTACTTC.

The rearrangement uses TRBV25-1 and TRBJ2-5; 8 bases match TRBD1. CDR3 length equals 18 residues. Germline V gene sequence: CDR1 MGHDK, CDR2 SYGVNS. J lost 4 bases, V lost 4 bases, and 17 bases had no gene match. CDR3 sequence reads: CASSGNKSPDREGETQYF. CDR3 nucleotide sequence: TGTGCCAGCAGTGGAAATAAAAGCCCGGACAGGGAAGGAGAGACCCAGTACTTC.

This chain uses TRBV15 with TRBJ1-2; D perhaps matches TRBD1 (6 bases). Germline-derived CDR1 and CDR2 are LNHNV and YYDKDF (reference sequence). Trimming removed 0 bases from V and 9 bases from J, with 17 bases in between. The CDR3 is 15 residues long. The CDR3 spells CATSRDGGRGNSYTF. CDR3 nucleotide sequence: TGTGCCACCAGCAGAGATGGGGGGCGCGGGAACAGCTACACCTTC.

The chain employs TRBV15 and TRBJ2-7; 9 nucleotides match TRBD1. Trimming removed 5 bases from V and 2 bases from J; junction bases left unmatched: 10. This CDR3 is 16 amino acids long. Germline CDR1 and CDR2: LNHNV and YYDKDF (reference sequence). Here the CDR3 DNA reads TGTGCCACCAGCCCCAAAGGGGGGACAGGGACCTACGAGCAGTACTTC. Its translation: CATSPKGGTGTYEQYF. The complete variable domain, with remaining parts taken from reference TRBV15 and TRBJ2-7, reads DAMVIQNPRYQVTQFGKPVTLSCSQTLNHNVMYWYQQKSSQAPKLLFHYYDKDFNNEADTPDNFQSRRPNTSFCFLDIRSPGLGDTAMYLCATSPKGGTGTYEQYFGPGTRLTVT.

V is TRBV11-2 and J is TRBJ2-7; TRBD1 matches at 10 bases. This CDR3 region has 15 residues. CDR1 SGHAT and CDR2 FQNNGV come from the germline V gene. The junction had 4 bases not matched to a gene; V was cut back by 5 bases and J by 0 bases. In DNA form, the CDR3 reads TGTGCCAGCAGCCCCGACAGGGGGCTCTCCTACGAGCAGTACTTC. Translating it yields CASSPDRGLSYEQYF. Drawing the rest from reference TRBV11-2 and TRBJ2-7, the complete variable domain is EAGVAQSPRYKIIEKRQSVAFWCNPISGHATLYWYQQILGQGPKLLIQFQNNGVVDDSQLPKDRFSAERLKGVDSTLKIQPAKLEDSAVYLCASSPDRGLSYEQYFGPGTRLTVT.

The V and J genes are TRBV9 and TRBJ2-1, with 9 bases that match TRBD1. This CDR3 spans 20 amino acids. The germline V gene encodes CDR1 SGDLS and CDR2 YYNGEE. The V segment lost 0 bases and the J segment 2 bases; nucleotides outside the gene matches: 15. This chain's CDR3 is CASSVAVSPAWDRAYNEQFF. Written as DNA, the CDR3 is TGTGCCAGCAGCGTAGCTGTCAGCCCAGCATGGGACAGGGCCTACAATGAGCAGTTCTTC. The full variable domain, completed using reference TRBV9 and TRBJ2-1, is DSGVTQTPKHLITATGQRVTLRCSPRSGDLSVYWYQQSLDQGLQFLIQYYNGEERAKGNILERFSAQQFPDLHSELNLSSLELGDSALYFCASSVAVSPAWDRAYNEQFFGPGTRLTVL.

The V gene is TRBV6-6, the J gene TRBJ1-5; D gene ambiguous. The CDR3 is made up of 13 amino acids. Trimming removed 10 bases from V and 3 bases from J, with 13 bases in between. Germline V CDR1 and CDR2: MNHNY, SVGAGI (reference sequence). CDR3: CATSYQANQPQHF. The CDR3 nucleotides read TGTGCCACCTCTTACCAGGCCAATCAGCCCCAGCATTTT.

The chain carries TRBV7-2 and TRBJ1-6; 7 bases agree with TRBD1. From germline, CDR1 is SGHTA and CDR2 FQGNSA. The CDR3 loop spans 15 amino acids. The junction had 8 bases not matched to a gene; V was cut back by 2 bases and J by 10 bases. This CDR3 is CASSLMTGFRSPLHF. CDR3 nucleotide sequence: TGTGCCAGCAGCTTAATGACAGGGTTCAGGTCACCCCTCCACTTT.

The gene calls are TRBV29-1 and TRBJ2-3; 8 bases match TRBD1. Losses at the gene ends were 6 bases for V and 3 bases for J; bases not matched to a gene: 8. The CDR3 has 14 residues. Germline assignment: CDR1 SQVTM and CDR2 ANQGSEA. CDR3 DNA sequence: TGCAGCGTGGTGCAGGGGGCTGTGACAGATACGCAGTATTTT. Translated: CSVVQGAVTDTQYF.

The V gene is TRBV5-4, the J gene TRBJ1-1; TRBD1 might be the D (5 bases). The CDR3 runs to 14 residues. The germline gives CDR1 SGHNT, CDR2 YYREEE (reference sequence). Deletions cut 4 bases from V and 5 bases from J, with 15 bases between. The CDR3 nucleotides read TGTGCCAGCAGCCCCGGGGGAGGGAGGACTGAAGCTTTCTTT. This encodes CASSPGGGRTEAFF. Based on the CDR3 plus reference TRBV5-4 and TRBJ1-1, the full variable domain is ETGVTQSPTHLIKTRGQQVTLRCSSQSGHNTVSWYQQALGQGPQFIFQYYREEENGRGNFPPRFSGLQFPNYSSELNVNALELDDSALYLCASSPGGGRTEAFFGQGTRLTVV.

The chain has TRBV2 and TRBJ2-5; the match to TRBD1 covers 9 bases. The CDR3 is made up of 14 amino acids. J gave up 5 bases and V 6 bases, and 7 bases lay outside the gene matches. Germline loops: CDR1 SNHLY, CDR2 FYNNEI. CDR3 sequence: CASSEQGAGETQYF. In DNA, the CDR3 is TGTGCCAGCAGCGAACAGGGGGCCGGGGAGACCCAGTACTTC.

This clone has more than one count but fewer than ten. The chain combines TRBV6-1 with TRBJ1-4, with a weak D call TRBD1 (5 bases). This CDR3 spans 13 amino acids. V shed 10 bases and J shed 4 bases, with 13 bases lying between them. From germline, CDR1 is MNHNS and CDR2 SASEGT. The CDR3 spells CAILRDGNEKLFF. The CDR3 DNA sequence: TGTGCCATCCTCCGGGACGGTAATGAAAAACTGTTTTTT.

This clone was seen a handful of times. This rearrangement joins TRBV27 to TRBJ2-3, with TRBD1 matching 8 bases. The CDR3 runs 15 residues. V lost 5 bases, J lost 2 bases, and 6 bases stayed unmatched. Germline values: CDR1 MNHEY, CDR2 SMNVEV (reference sequence). CDR3 sequence reads: CASSPRGQATDTQYF. CDR3 in DNA: TGTGCCAGCAGTCCCCGGGGACAGGCCACAGATACGCAGTATTTT.

The CDR3 reads CASSYSTGFMNTEAFF. CDR3 coding DNA: TGTGCCAGCAGTTACTCGACAGGTTTCATGAACACTGAAGCTTTCTTT. V gene TRBV6-5 combines with J gene TRBJ1-1, with D possibly matching TRBD1 (6 bases). CDR3 size: 16 residues. Trimming took off 0 bases at V and 0 bases at J, with 11 bases between the two ends. From germline, CDR1 is MNHEY and CDR2 SVGAGI.

This clone was observed a handful of times. The V and J genes are TRBV6-1 and TRBJ1-3; D unclear. The CDR3 sequence is 13 residues long. Per germline, CDR1 MNHNS and CDR2 SASEGT. Trimming pared 7 bases from V and 2 bases from J, leaving 9 bases between. The CDR3 bases are TGTGCCAGCACGATATCACCTGGAAACACCATATATTTT. Residues: CASTISPGNTIYF.

V gene TRBV5-4 combines with J gene TRBJ2-7, with 7 bases lining up with TRBD1. Unmatched junction bases numbered 9, after V lost 4 bases and J lost 5 bases. The CDR3 spans 14 residues. Germline lookup yields CDR1 SGHNT and CDR2 YYREEE (reference sequence). The CDR3 here is CASSIALQGNEQYF. DNA for the CDR3: TGTGCCAGCAGCATAGCGTTACAGGGGAACGAGCAGTACTTC.

The chain recombines TRBV6-4 with TRBJ2-7; D is undetermined. This CDR3 region has 12 residues. V lost 6 bases and J 2 bases, leaving 8 bases between the germline ends. Germline CDR1 MRHNA, CDR2 SNTAGT. The CDR3 is CASRDEAYEQYF. The CDR3 coding sequence is TGTGCCAGCAGGGACGAAGCCTACGAGCAGTACTTC.

The rearrangement uses TRBV6-1 and TRBJ1-3; D remains ambiguous. CDR1 and CDR2 from the germline V gene are MNHNS and SASEGT. V gave up 5 bases and J gave up 5 bases, with 13 bases separating them. CDR3 size: 14 residues. The CDR3 is CASSLVSPRNTIYF. The CDR3 coding sequence is TGTGCCAGCAGTCTGGTGTCCCCCAGAAACACCATATATTTT.

This chain uses TRBV27 with TRBJ2-7, with D perhaps TRBD1 (6 bases). Germline values: CDR1 MNHEY, CDR2 SMNVEV (reference sequence). V lost 2 bases to trimming and J lost 3 bases, with 11 bases between them. The CDR3 is 14 residues long. CDR3 amino acids: CASSLIAGDYEQYF. The CDR3 DNA reads as TGTGCCAGCAGTTTAATCGCAGGGGACTACGAGCAGTACTTC.

The chain is built from TRBV4-3 and TRBJ1-6; D gene uncertain. Per germline, CDR1 LGHNA and CDR2 YSLEER. V was clipped by 0 bases and J by 9 bases, with 9 bases between them. The CDR3 runs to 14 residues. In nucleotides, the CDR3 is TGCGCCAGCAGCCAAGACAGGATCGGTTCACCCCTCCACTTT. Translated: CASSQDRIGSPLHF.